This T cell receptor beta chain came from a study of blood T cells in healthy people across ages. Broader study findings: No one knew whether donors had CMV, which possibly confounded expanded clonotype changes. It was the long-lived donors that had more naive CD4+ cells and higher diversity than aged donors.

A J-beta primer mix and a sample-barcoded 5' primer were used in a second PCR of about 7 to 12 cycles. TCRdb independently ran MiXCR on the 5' RACE reads; one entry per CDR3 protein. Seen here are about 1.8 million distinct CDR3 sequences, 40% to 55% observed once, and the top ten hold roughly 2%. Aged roughly 6 to 90, donors were systemically healthy Caucasians from Russia. The CDR3 length is 15 residues. In this sample, this clonotype turned up a few times. Its antigen is unknown. The receptor's source is a woman aged 40-49 years in good health. The sample consisted of blood. The chain has TRBV21-1 and TRBJ2-6. TRBV21-1 is a recognized pseudogene. This CDR3 is CASSKGKSGANVLTF. The CDR3 nucleotides read TGTGCCAGCAGCAAAGGGAAATCTGGGGCCAACGTCCTGACTTTC.